The present T cell receptor (beta chain) was sequenced within a study of blood T cell repertoires in COVID-19. Unmatched junction bases numbered 0, after V lost 2 bases and J lost 3 bases. The CDR3 length is 13 residues. Germline V gene data show CDR1 as MGHRA and CDR2 as YSYEKL. Only in-frame clones appear in the TCRdb table, and some are missing; sequencing was by immunoSEQ multiplex PCR. The table lists a few hundred thousand clones, 88% of them singletons. This clone was seen more than once but under ten times. The clonotype originates from a woman aged 60-70 years who had recovered from COVID-19. The V call is TRBV4-1, the J call TRBJ1-2, with 7 bases that match TRBD1. Sequencing was done on a sample of PBMCs or T cells enriched from blood (not recorded which). In DNA form, the CDR3 reads TGCGCCAGCAGCCAAACAGGGGACTATGGCTACACCTTC. Residues: CASSQTGDYGYTF.